These 23 T cell receptor beta chains originate from one sample sequenced in a study of cytomegalovirus exposure and HLA in healthy donors. With 60 Vbeta and 13 Jbeta primers, the PCR was carried out. Data came from immunoSEQ multiplex PCR; TCRdb stores just in-frame clones and leaves some out. This sample has 60,000 or so clones, with approximately 71% found just once. The material sequenced was PBMCs. These receptor sequences come from a middle-aged woman in good health and CMV-seropositive.

The chain couples TRBV19 to TRBJ1-4; no reliable D call. From germline, CDR1 is LNHDA and CDR2 SQIVND (reference sequence). V was trimmed by 4 bases and J by 4 bases, leaving 13 bases between them. The length of the CDR3 is 15 residues. In DNA, the CDR3 is TGTGCCAGTAGTACGTCGACACTCTATAATGAAAAACTGTTTTTT. Protein: CASSTSTLYNEKLFF.

DNA of the CDR3: TGTGCCAGCTCACCAGACACAGGCTGGTCCAACTATGGCTACACCTTC. It encodes CASSPDTGWSNYGYTF. The V gene is TRBV18, the J gene TRBJ1-2; maybe TRBD1 (5 bases). V was clipped by 2 bases and J by 2 bases, with 15 bases between them. Germline V lookup: CDR1 KGHSH, CDR2 LQKENI. The length of the CDR3 is 16 residues.

The gene calls are TRBV28 and TRBJ2-1, with D possibly matching TRBD1 (6 bases). V lost 3 bases and J 8 bases, leaving 11 bases between the germline ends. CDR1 and CDR2 (germline): MDHEN, SYDVKM. This CDR3 comprises 13 residues. The CDR3 nucleotides read TGTGCCAGCAGTTTGGGGGCGGATCATGAGCAGTTCTTC. It yields the protein CASSLGADHEQFF.

This CDR3 reads CASSEVEPWTGGTGELFF. DNA for the CDR3: TGCGCCAGCAGTGAGGTTGAGCCATGGACAGGGGGGACCGGGGAGCTGTTTTTT. V and J are TRBV10-1 and TRBJ2-2; 10 nucleotides agree with TRBD1. Looked up from germline, CDR1 is WNHNN and CDR2 is SYGVQD (reference sequence). V shed 2 bases, J shed 5 bases, and the junction held 11 bases outside the gene matches. This CDR3 spans 18 amino acids.

The chain combines TRBV5-6 with TRBJ2-5, with 10 positions matching TRBD1. The CDR3 has 17 amino acids. In germline, CDR1 is SGHDT, CDR2 YYEEEE. The V segment lost 3 bases and the J segment 5 bases; nucleotides outside the gene matches: 13. The CDR3 sequence is CASSSLSRDRGFETQYF. DNA of the CDR3: TGTGCCAGCAGCTCCCTCTCCCGGGACAGGGGATTCGAGACCCAGTACTTC.

V usage is TRBV5-6 and J usage is TRBJ1-6; 9 positions match TRBD1. Germline CDR1 reads SGHDT; CDR2 reads YYEEEE. The CDR3 covers 14 residues. The J segment lost 10 bases and the V segment lost 2 bases, leaving 4 bases of the junction unmatched. CDR3 residues: CASSFRDRDSPLHF. Written as DNA, the CDR3 is TGTGCCAGCAGCTTCCGGGACAGGGACTCACCCCTCCACTTT.

This chain links TRBV7-2 with TRBJ2-5; D unclear. V lost 1 base to trimming and J lost 5 bases, with 8 bases between them. CDR3 length: 13 residues. The V gene's germline CDR1 is SGHTA and CDR2 FQGNSA. In nucleotides, the CDR3 is TGTGCCAGCAGCTTAGGGCAGGTCGAGACCCAGTACTTC. This gives the protein CASSLGQVETQYF.

The chain joins TRBV7-9 to TRBJ2-7, with 9 positions matching TRBD1. V lost 3 bases to trimming and J lost 5 bases; unmatched junction nucleotides: 8. This CDR3 comprises 15 residues. Germline V gene lookup returns CDR1 SEHNR and CDR2 FQNEAQ (reference sequence). As DNA, the CDR3 is TGTGCCAGCAGCTTTACCGGGACAGGGTATAACGAGCAGTACTTC. This codes for CASSFTGTGYNEQYF.

CDR3 in DNA: TGTGCCAGCAGCTTCGGGGACTATGGCTACACCTTC. It yields the protein CASSFGDYGYTF. The rearrangement uses TRBV11-1 and TRBJ1-2, with D unclear. The CDR3 is made up of 12 amino acids. V lost 3 bases and J 3 bases, leaving 5 bases between the germline ends. The germline V gene encodes CDR1 SGHAT and CDR2 FQDESV (reference sequence).

The V gene is TRBV19, the J gene TRBJ2-2; 8 positions agree with TRBD2. The germline V gene encodes CDR1 LNHDA and CDR2 SQIVND (reference sequence). This CDR3 is 17 amino acids long. With 7 bases clipped from V and 2 bases from J, the junction kept 12 bases outside the gene matches. DNA for the CDR3: TGTGCCAGTAAACCACGGGCGGGGGGTCTCAACACCGGGGAGCTGTTTTTT. Amino acids: CASKPRAGGLNTGELFF.

The rearrangement links TRBV19 to TRBJ2-3, with D perhaps TRBD2 (5 bases). The ends were cut back, 5 bases at V and 6 bases at J, with 12 bases in the middle. The CDR3 is made up of 13 amino acids. CDR1 is LNHDA, CDR2 SQIVND, per germline (reference sequence). CDR3 in DNA: TGTGCCAGTAGTGCCGGGGTAGGGGATACGCAGTATTTT. It encodes CASSAGVGDTQYF.

The J gene is TRBJ2-1, the V gene TRBV20-1, with unresolved D. Germline V gene lookup returns CDR1 DFQATT and CDR2 SNEGSKA (reference sequence). CDR3 length: 11 amino acids. Trimming left V 1 base short and J 5 bases short, with 3 bases between. The CDR3 loop reads CSARANNEQFF. The CDR3 region has the DNA TGCAGTGCTAGAGCCAACAATGAGCAGTTCTTC.

V and J are TRBV10-3 and TRBJ2-3; D possibly corresponds to TRBD2 (6 bases). This CDR3 has 14 amino acids. V shed 4 bases and J shed 3 bases, with 11 bases lying between them. CDR1 and CDR2 (germline): ENHRY, SYGVKD. The CDR3 sequence is CAISGLESTDTQYF. CDR3 sequence (DNA): TGTGCCATCAGTGGACTAGAGTCAACAGATACGCAGTATTTT.

The rearrangement joins TRBV5-4 to TRBJ1-4; 10 positions match TRBD1. This CDR3 comprises 16 residues. Germline V gene data show CDR1 as SGHNT and CDR2 as YYREEE (reference sequence). J was trimmed by 7 bases and V by 0 bases; bases with no gene match: 6. The CDR3 loop reads CASSLDRTGGGEKLFF. CDR3 DNA sequence: TGTGCCAGCAGCTTGGATCGGACAGGGGGAGGTGAAAAACTGTTTTTT.

The genes are TRBV11-2 and TRBJ2-7; 8 bases are a match to TRBD2. Germline V gives CDR1 SGHAT, CDR2 FQNNGV. The junction had 6 bases not matched to a gene; V was cut back by 1 base and J by 4 bases. The CDR3 has 15 residues. CDR3 amino acids: CASSLVAGGPYEQYF. The CDR3 DNA sequence: TGTGCCAGCAGCTTAGTGGCGGGGGGCCCTTACGAGCAGTACTTC. Full variable domain (remainder filled in from reference TRBV11-2 and TRBJ2-7): EAGVAQSPRYKIIEKRQSVAFWCNPISGHATLYWYQQILGQGPKLLIQFQNNGVVDDSQLPKDRFSAERLKGVDSTLKIQPAKLEDSAVYLCASSLVAGGPYEQYFGPGTRLTVT.

The chain employs TRBV10-3 and TRBJ2-6, with D possibly TRBD2 on 6 matching bases. CDR1 is ENHRY and CDR2 is SYGVKD in the germline V gene. The length of the CDR3 is 19 residues. The ends were cut back, 3 bases at V and 0 bases at J, with 18 bases in the middle. The CDR3 loop is CAISDLAGEVFSGANVLTF. CDR3 bases: TGTGCCATCAGTGACCTAGCTGGGGAGGTTTTCTCTGGGGCCAACGTCCTGACTTTC.

On this clone itself: At one end, the junction sequence differs from germline, possibly due to a read error. The V gene is TRBV7-9, the J gene TRBJ2-4, with TRBD2 as a possible D gene (6 bases). The germline CDR1 and CDR2 sequences are SEHNR and FQNEAQ (reference sequence). There are 16 residues in the CDR3. This chain's CDR3 is CSSSPALGLAKNIQYF. CDR3 coding DNA: TGTTCCAGCAGCCCAGCCTTGGGACTAGCCAAAAACATTCAGTACTTC.

This chain uses TRBV5-1 with TRBJ2-5; TRBD2 is a possible D gene (5 bases). The CDR3 is made up of 15 amino acids. Germline CDR1 and CDR2: SGHRS and YFSETQ. Trimming took off 0 bases at V and 4 bases at J, with 13 bases between the two ends. CDR3 region: CASSLVAAGGETQYF. CDR3 in DNA: TGCGCCAGCAGCTTGGTTGCTGCCGGAGGAGAGACCCAGTACTTC. The whole variable domain, filled in from reference TRBV5-1 and TRBJ2-5, reads KAGVTQTPRYLIKTRGQQVTLSCSPISGHRSVSWYQQTPGQGLQFLFEYFSETQRNKGNFPGRFSGRQFSNSRSEMNVSTLELGDSALYLCASSLVAAGGETQYFGPGTRLLVL.

The CDR3 DNA reads TGTGCCATAAATAGGGGGGGGTCGGACTACGAGCAGTACTTC. Translating it yields CAINRGGSDYEQYF. This chain joins TRBV10-3 and TRBJ2-7, with a weak D call TRBD2 (7 bases). V dropped 9 bases and J dropped 3 bases, with 18 bases sitting between them. This CDR3 is 14 amino acids long. Germline lookup yields CDR1 ENHRY and CDR2 SYGVKD.

V is TRBV5-1 and J is TRBJ1-2; 9 nucleotides match TRBD1. Trimming took 1 base from V and 1 from J; bases not matched to a gene: 2. CDR3 size: 15 residues. The V gene's germline CDR1 is SGHRS and CDR2 YFSETQ. Here the CDR3 DNA reads TGCGCCAGCAGCTTGTTGGGACAGGGTAACTATGGCTACACCTTC. Amino acids: CASSLLGQGNYGYTF.

The chain couples TRBV5-1 to TRBJ1-2; maybe TRBD1 (6 bases). Trimming removed 7 bases from V and 6 bases from J, with 16 bases in between. Looked up from germline, CDR1 is SGHRS and CDR2 is YFSETQ. The CDR3 covers 13 residues. CDR3 sequence (DNA): TGCGCCAGCGCCACGGGGGGGGCCCATGGCTACACCTTC. Translated: CASATGGAHGYTF.

The gene calls are TRBV5-1 and TRBJ2-1; 9 bases fit TRBD2. Germline V gives CDR1 SGHRS, CDR2 YFSETQ. The CDR3 loop spans 17 amino acids. Germline trimming cut 4 bases from V and 4 bases from J; bases unmatched to any gene: 12. CDR3 protein: CASSIGVAGGPYNEQFF. The CDR3 coding sequence is TGCGCCAGCAGCATTGGAGTGGCGGGGGGGCCTTACAATGAGCAGTTCTTC.

The chain joins TRBV4-2 to TRBJ2-7, with D perhaps TRBD1 (6 bases). The CDR3 length is 18 residues. The V end lost 4 bases, the J end lost 1 base, and 23 bases lay between the germline ends. The germline V gene has CDR1 LGHNA and CDR2 YNFKEQ. The CDR3 DNA reads as TGTGCCAGCAGCCGGGGGCTCAACGACGGACAAGGATCCTACGAGCAGTACTTC. It translates to CASSRGLNDGQGSYEQYF.